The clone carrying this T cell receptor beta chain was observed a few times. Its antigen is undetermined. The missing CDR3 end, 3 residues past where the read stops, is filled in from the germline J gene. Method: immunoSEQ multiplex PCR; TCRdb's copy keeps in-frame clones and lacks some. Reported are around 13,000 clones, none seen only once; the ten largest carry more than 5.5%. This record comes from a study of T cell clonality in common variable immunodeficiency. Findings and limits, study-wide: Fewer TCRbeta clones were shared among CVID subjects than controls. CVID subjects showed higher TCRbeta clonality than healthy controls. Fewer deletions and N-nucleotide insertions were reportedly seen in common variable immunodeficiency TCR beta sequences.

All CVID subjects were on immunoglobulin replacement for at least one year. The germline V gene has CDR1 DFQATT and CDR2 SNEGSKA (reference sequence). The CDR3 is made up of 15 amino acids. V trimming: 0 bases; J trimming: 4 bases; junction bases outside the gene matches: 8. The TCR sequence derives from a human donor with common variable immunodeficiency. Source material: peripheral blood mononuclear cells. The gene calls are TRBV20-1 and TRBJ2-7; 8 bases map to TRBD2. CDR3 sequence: CSARDPIAGRYEQYF. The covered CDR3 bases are TGCAGTGCTAGAGATCCAATAGCGGGGCGGTACGAG.